The entry that follows covers one T cell receptor beta chain sequence. No antigen is known for it. The method was immunoSEQ multiplex PCR; TCRdb's version includes in-frame clones alone and lacks a portion of them. The sample includes some 120,000 clones, about 89% of them seen just once. The data originate from a study of cytomegalovirus exposure and HLA in healthy donors. General study findings and limits: That first-cohort TCR clusters tended to co-occur in the 90 to 150 validation repertoires was found in a later analysis. Cytomegalovirus-associated TCR beta chains were listed, numbering over 150.

The TCR sequence derives from a woman between 18 and 29 years old in good health and CMV-seronegative. The sample consisted of PBMCs.

The DNA for the CDR3 is TGTGCCAGCAGTCCCGAGGCCGAGACCCAGTACTTC. Its translation: CASSPEAETQYF. This chain links TRBV28 with TRBJ2-5; D ambiguous. V lost 5 bases and J lost 5, with 9 bases in between. Per germline, CDR1 MDHEN and CDR2 SYDVKM. The CDR3 totals 12 residues.